The next 2 T cell receptor beta chains were all read from a single sample in a study of blood T cell repertoires in COVID-19. The repertoire was sequenced with immunoSEQ multiplex PCR; TCRdb's copy has only in-frame clones and lacks some. This sample has hundreds of thousands of clones, with 89% found just once. The sequenced sample was peripheral blood. These receptors originate from a man aged 18 to 35 with COVID-19, enrolled during active disease.

The chain joins TRBV19 to TRBJ1-6; D perhaps matches TRBD1 (5 bases). V was pared by 7 bases and J by 9 bases, with 16 bases between. The germline gives CDR1 LNHDA, CDR2 SQIVND (reference sequence). The CDR3 covers 14 residues. The CDR3 region has the DNA TGTGCCAGTACGGGGGGAATTGGAGGTTCACCCCTCCACTTT. Protein sequence: CASTGGIGGSPLHF.

This clone was counted only a few times. The chain carries TRBV27 and TRBJ1-1, with D perhaps TRBD1 (5 bases). Trimming cost V 4 bases and J 0 bases, with 6 bases left between them. The CDR3 sequence is 13 residues long. The germline CDR1 and CDR2 sequences are MNHEY and SMNVEV (reference sequence). CDR3 amino acids: CASSYRMNTEAFF. CDR3 nucleotides: TGTGCCAGCAGTTACAGGATGAACACTGAAGCTTTCTTT.